The table lists the clone carrying this T cell receptor beta chain with many counts. The data originate from a study of T-cell reconstitution after alpha-beta-depleted transplantation in children. CDR1 and CDR2 from the germline V gene are DFQATT and SNEGSKA (reference sequence). Trimming took off 1 base at V and 2 bases at J, with 11 bases between the two ends. The CDR3 runs 14 residues. For TCRbeta, the library was prepared with unique molecular identifiers. Each CDR3 protein gets one entry after TCRdb re-called the PCR reads with MiXCR. Of around 340,000 distinct CDR3 sequences detected, approximately 12% appear once; the ten largest clones hold around 4%.

The TCR comes from a human donor who donated a stem cell graft to a child with Fanconi anemia. Sequencing used PBMCs, obtained from the stem cell graft. The chain employs TRBV20-1 and TRBJ2-5; a possible D gene is TRBD1 (6 bases). In nucleotides, the CDR3 is TGCAGTGCTAGAGGAGGGACAAGACAAGAGACCCAGTACTTC. Amino acids: CSARGGTRQETQYF.